This T cell receptor beta chain was sequenced during a study of beta chain features in type 1 diabetes. CDR1 and CDR2 from the germline V gene are SQVTM and ANQGSEA. The CDR3 length is 14 residues. Sequencing targeted expressed TCRB transcripts, as all isolated RNA had been reverse transcribed. Profiled with immunoSEQ multiplex PCR; TCRdb holds only in-frame clones, not every one. The sample consists of 240,000 or so clones, approximately 70% of them appearing once. This rearrangement joins TRBV29-1 to TRBJ2-5; D possibly uses TRBD1 or TRBD2 (6 bases each). Gene TRBJ2-7 matches the end of the DNA better, so the J call may be wrong. The specimen sequenced was naive CD4+ T cells from blood. The TCR was taken from a man between 25 and 39 years old in good health. In nucleotides, the CDR3 is TGCAGCGTTCGGCTTAGCAGGGGAGGTTACGAGCAGTACTTC. It yields the protein CSVRLSRGGYEQYF.